This passage covers 20 T cell receptor beta chains from one sample sequenced in a study of CXCR3-negative and CXCR3-positive naive CD8 T cells (dated by TCRdb to the late 2010s). Their antigen targets remain unknown. The listed sequencing device is NextSeq 550. The Human TCR Profiling Kit (MiLaboratory) was used to prepare UMI-labeled 5' RACE TRB cDNA libraries. Through TCRdb reprocessing, the reads give one entry per CDR3 protein sequence; DNA is omitted. The sample table records around 140,000 distinct CDR3 sequences. The ten largest clones capture 0.41% of the sample. Findings and caveats that apply to the study as a whole: Compared with CXCR3-negative naive cells, CXCR3-positive naive cells had TRB CDR3s with higher hydrophobicity (lower Kidera factor 4), lower energy, and higher strength and volume indices.

Sample: naive CXCR3+ CD8+ T cells from blood. The cell subset or site label for this specimen denotes: CD45RO-CCR7+CD27+CD95- naive CD8+ T cells expressing CXCR3 (TNR3+). Receptors originate from a human donor in good health. Some clones in this sample may be carry-over from other donors' samples.

The rearrangement uses TRBV4-1 and TRBJ2-1; TCRdb's D call, TRBD1, is unchecked because there is no DNA. Germline CDR1 and CDR2: MGHRA and YSYEKL. This CDR3 contains 14 residues. This CDR3 reads CASSQVPGEGEQFF.

The chain combines TRBV20-1 with TRBJ2-3; TCRdb designates TRBD1, a call that cannot be tested without DNA. This CDR3 is 15 amino acids long. CDR1 and CDR2 (germline): DFQATT, SNEGSKA (reference sequence). CDR3 in amino acids: CSASWDTGRTDTQYF.

The gene calls are TRBV4-1 and TRBJ1-5. The CDR3 length is 18 residues. The germline V gene has CDR1 MGHRA and CDR2 YSYEKL. The CDR3: CASSQESHGADSNQPQHF.

This chain uses TRBV7-9 with TRBJ1-4; TCRdb returns TRBD1, unconfirmable since there is no DNA. Per germline, CDR1 SEHNR and CDR2 FQNEAQ (reference sequence). The CDR3 spans 15 residues. The CDR3 loop is CASSLATGDSEKLFF.

This chain uses TRBV2 with TRBJ2-5; there is no DNA to check the TCRdb D call of TRBD2. Germline lookup yields CDR1 SNHLY and CDR2 FYNNEI. CDR3 length: 16 amino acids. CDR3 residues: CASSGLAGEGQETQYF.

Here the CDR3 reads CASSATSGLNTDTQYF. The J gene is TRBJ2-3, the V gene TRBV7-2; TCRdb picks TRBD2, but there is no DNA to check that call. Germline CDR1 SGHTA, CDR2 FQGNSA. This CDR3 region has 16 residues.

This chain uses TRBV20-1 with TRBJ2-7; no DNA is available, so the TRBD2 call from TCRdb remains unchecked. Germline values: CDR1 DFQATT, CDR2 SNEGSKA (reference sequence). The CDR3 loop spans 15 amino acids. The CDR3 spells CSAQRLAGLHYEQYF.

The chain links TRBV7-9 to TRBJ2-3. The CDR3 covers 15 residues. Germline V gene sequence: CDR1 SEHNR, CDR2 FQNEAQ (reference sequence). The chain's CDR3 is CASSLGSRSTDTQYF. The full variable domain, its missing parts supplied by reference TRBV7-9 and TRBJ2-3, is DTGVSQNPRHKITKRGQNVTFRCDPISEHNRLYWYRQTLGQGPEFLTYFQNEAQLEKSRLLSDRFSAERPKGSFSTLEIQRTEQGDSAMYLCASSLGSRSTDTQYFGPGTRLTVL.

The gene calls are TRBV23-1 and TRBJ2-5; TCRdb's D call, TRBD1, is unchecked because there is no DNA. TRBV23-1 is an open reading frame, and its role is uncertain. The length of the CDR3 is 15 residues. The CDR3 here is CARNPGTPLGETQYF.

The chain carries TRBV28 and TRBJ2-5; TCRdb's assignment of TRBD1 cannot be checked, as there is no DNA. The CDR3 is 13 amino acids. Germline CDR1 is MDHEN and CDR2 is SYDVKM. CDR3 sequence reads: CASSSRGQETQYF.

The chain has TRBV28 and TRBJ2-7; with no DNA, the TCRdb D assignment of TRBD1 cannot be verified. The CDR3 runs to 14 residues. The germline V gene has CDR1 MDHEN and CDR2 SYDVKM. The CDR3 loop is CASSFRDTTYEQYF.

V gene TRBV4-1 combines with J gene TRBJ1-1. Germline CDR1 is MGHRA and CDR2 is YSYEKL. The CDR3 has 16 amino acids. CDR3 protein: CASSQDGSAPNTEAFF.

J is TRBJ2-1 and V is TRBV4-3; the D call from TCRdb, TRBD1, cannot be confirmed without DNA. This CDR3 contains 16 residues. Germline values: CDR1 LGHNA, CDR2 YSLEER. This CDR3 is CASSQDKGGRTNEQFF.

The CDR3: CASSWGQGTGELFF. The chain combines TRBV5-1 with TRBJ2-2; checking the TCRdb D call of TRBD1 is not possible without DNA. This CDR3 region has 14 residues. Germline assignment: CDR1 SGHRS and CDR2 YFSETQ.

The gene calls are TRBV25-1 and TRBJ2-2. Germline V gene sequence: CDR1 MGHDK, CDR2 SYGVNS. The CDR3 consists of 12 residues. This CDR3 reads CASGIATGELFF.

The V and J genes are TRBV5-1 and TRBJ1-1. CDR3 length: 17 residues. Germline V gives CDR1 SGHRS, CDR2 YFSETQ. Here the CDR3 reads CASSLYSGITMNTEAFF.

The genes are TRBV20-1 and TRBJ1-1; the D call of TRBD1 rests on TCRdb alone, since no DNA is present to check it. The CDR3 consists of 13 residues. CDR1 is DFQATT, CDR2 SNEGSKA, per germline (reference sequence). The CDR3 spells CSASVMDRAEAFF.

The chain has TRBV27 and TRBJ2-2; the D call of TRBD1 rests on TCRdb alone, since no DNA is present to check it. Germline lookup yields CDR1 MNHEY and CDR2 SMNVEV (reference sequence). The CDR3 spans 16 residues. CDR3 sequence reads: CASGRDGAANTGELFF.

This chain joins TRBV7-2 and TRBJ2-7; lacking DNA, the TRBD1 call made by TCRdb goes unchecked. This CDR3 has 15 residues. CDR1 SGHTA and CDR2 FQGNSA come from the germline V gene. CDR3 in amino acids: CASRQSGTGDYEQYF.

J is TRBJ2-4 and V is TRBV18; as DNA is missing, the TRBD1 call by TCRdb cannot be tested. CDR1 and CDR2 from the germline V gene are KGHSH and LQKENI. This CDR3 contains 16 residues. The CDR3 spells CASSPRPGEAKNIQYF.